This T cell receptor (beta chain) was sequenced for a study of persistence of HIV-infected CD4 T cells. Overall study results and limits: TCRbeta richness was lower in CMV- and Gag-responding cells than in anti-CD3/anti-CD28-responding cells.

Cells were stimulated with overlapping HIV-1 Gag 15-mer peptides. Memory cells lacking CD40L and CD69 with high CD45RO were sorted. CD8-depleted PBMCs were stimulated 15 to 20 hours with anti-CD28/CD49d costimulation, CD40-blocking antibody and enfuvirtide. Concerning this clone: Its target is not known.

The CDR3 loop spans 16 amino acids. Trimming removed 1 base from V and 1 base from J; junction bases left unmatched: 6. Germline CDR1 LGHNA, CDR2 YNFKEQ. The libraries were made with immunoSEQ version 4 in survey mode. Data came from immunoSEQ multiplex PCR; TCRdb stores just in-frame clones and leaves some out. This table holds roughly 60,000 clones, more than 70% found once. The rearrangement uses TRBV4-2 and TRBJ1-1; 7 bases line up with TRBD1. This sequence was found in an adult man with HIV who was CMV-seropositive. The sequenced sample was CD4+ T cells sorted from PBMCs after approximately 19-hour stimulation, obtained from a patient who received antiretroviral therapy. CDR3 region: CASSQASNRGNTEAFF. The DNA for the CDR3 is TGTGCCAGCAGCCAAGCCTCAAACAGGGGGAACACTGAAGCTTTCTTT.